Each of the 26 T cell receptor beta chains below was sequenced from the same sample in a study of blood T cell repertoires in COVID-19. Assay used: immunoSEQ multiplex PCR; TCRdb lists only in-frame clones, some missing. The sample lists approximately 260,000 clones; approximately 85% were seen once. The specimen was PBMCs or T cells enriched from blood (not recorded which). The receptors derive from a woman aged 45-65 years who had been exposed to COVID-19.

This chain uses TRBV28 with TRBJ1-5, with 7 bases lining up with TRBD1. The germline V gene has CDR1 MDHEN and CDR2 SYDVKM. V was clipped by 5 bases and J by 0 bases; unmatched bases: 7. This CDR3 has 16 amino acids. The CDR3 coding sequence is TGTGCCAGCAGTACCGGACAGGCTTATAGCAATCAGCCCCAGCATTTT. It encodes CASSTGQAYSNQPQHF. The variable domain in full, with the rest retrieved from reference TRBV28 and TRBJ1-5, is DVKVTQSSRYLVKRTGEKVFLECVQDMDHENMFWYRQDPGLGLRLIYFSYDVKMKEKGDIPEGYSVSREKKERFSLILESASTNQTSMYLCASSTGQAYSNQPQHFGDGTRLSIL.

The V gene is TRBV24-1, the J gene TRBJ1-2; D call uncertain. Germline loops: CDR1 KGHDR, CDR2 SFDVKD. CDR3 length: 12 amino acids. Trimming took 4 bases from V and 2 from J, leaving 4 bases between them. Here the CDR3 DNA reads TGTGCCACCAGTGACTTCAACTATGGCTACACCTTC. Translated, it gives CATSDFNYGYTF.

V usage is TRBV18 and J usage is TRBJ1-2; 7 bases match TRBD1. The CDR3 contains 16 residues. Germline V gene lookup returns CDR1 KGHSH and CDR2 LQKENI. The J segment lost 7 bases and the V segment lost 8 bases, leaving 19 bases of the junction unmatched. The CDR3 nucleotides read TGTGCCAGCCCTCGAATACCCAACACGACAGGGTTTGGCTACACCTTC. Translated: CASPRIPNTTGFGYTF.

This clone was seen a few times. The gene calls are TRBV24-1 and TRBJ2-2; the D gene is possibly TRBD1 (6 bases). Trimming removed 6 bases from V and 4 bases from J, with 14 bases in between. The CDR3 consists of 15 residues. Germline CDR1 KGHDR, CDR2 SFDVKD. The CDR3 bases are TGTGCCACCAGTTTACAGGGACCCAGCACCGGGGAGCTGTTTTTT. Its translation is CATSLQGPSTGELFF.

This chain links TRBV5-1 with TRBJ2-3; tentative D call: TRBD1 (6 bases). CDR3 length equals 13 residues. CDR1 is SGHRS, CDR2 YFSETQ, per germline. V gave up 3 bases and J gave up 11 bases, with 16 bases separating them. The CDR3 DNA reads TGCGCCAGCAGCTCGGACCGGACAGAGAAGCAGTATTTT. This codes for CASSSDRTEKQYF. The complete variable domain, with remaining parts taken from reference TRBV5-1 and TRBJ2-3, reads KAGVTQTPRYLIKTRGQQVTLSCSPISGHRSVSWYQQTPGQGLQFLFEYFSETQRNKGNFPGRFSGRQFSNSRSEMNVSTLELGDSALYLCASSSDRTEKQYFGPGTRLTVL.

The V and J genes are TRBV7-2 and TRBJ2-3, with 16 bases matching TRBD2. The CDR3 is 17 amino acids. Trimming at V came to 3 bases and at J to 9 bases, leaving 9 bases not matched to a gene. In germline, CDR1 is SGHTA, CDR2 FQGNSA. Written as DNA, the CDR3 is TGTGCCAGCAGCTTGACGACGGGACTAGCGGGGGGGCACACGCAGTATTTT. It codes for CASSLTTGLAGGHTQYF.

This clone was seen a few times. The rearrangement uses TRBV4-3 and TRBJ1-5; no reliable D call. V gave up 1 base and J gave up 7 bases, with 11 bases separating them. The CDR3 contains 14 residues. The V gene's germline CDR1 is LGHNA and CDR2 YSLEER. For the CDR3, the DNA is TGCGCCAGCAGCCAAGGGGCGGGGAAACAGCCCCAGCATTTT. Protein: CASSQGAGKQPQHF.

This rearrangement joins TRBV24-1 to TRBJ2-2; 7 nucleotides align to TRBD2. CDR3 size: 18 residues. CDR1 and CDR2 from the germline V gene are KGHDR and SFDVKD. Trimming cost V 5 bases and J 0 bases; bases outside gene matches: 11. The DNA for the CDR3 is TGTGCCACCAGTGGGCTTACGGGGGGTCTCACGAACACCGGGGAGCTGTTTTTT. The encoded protein is CATSGLTGGLTNTGELFF.

This clone was counted a single time. The J gene is TRBJ1-2, the V gene TRBV5-4, with 10 bases that match TRBD1. CDR1 and CDR2 (germline): SGHNT, YYREEE (reference sequence). The J segment lost 6 bases and the V segment lost 0 bases, leaving 8 bases of the junction unmatched. The CDR3 runs 16 residues. Here the CDR3 DNA reads TGTGCCAGCAGCTTGGGTGTGGACAGGGGGATCCATGGCTACACCTTC. Its translation: CASSLGVDRGIHGYTF.

The chain joins TRBV29-1 to TRBJ1-2; D is undetermined. Germline V gene sequence: CDR1 SQVTM, CDR2 ANQGSEA. CDR3 size: 11 residues. The CDR3 loop is CTLYEGRGYTF. The DNA of the CDR3 is TGCACCCTATACGAGGGTCGAGGCTACACCTTC.

V usage is TRBV27 and J usage is TRBJ2-1, with D possibly being TRBD1 (5 bases). Germline V gene lookup returns CDR1 MNHEY and CDR2 SMNVEV (reference sequence). V was pared by 6 bases and J by 8 bases, with 20 bases between. The length of the CDR3 is 15 residues. CDR3 DNA sequence: TGTGCCAGCAGCGTCTTAGGGGCATACCCAGATGAGCAGTTCTTC. It encodes CASSVLGAYPDEQFF.

The CDR3 is CASSQTGGDNTEAFF. As DNA, the CDR3 is TGTGCCAGCTCCCAGACAGGGGGCGATAACACTGAAGCTTTCTTT. The chain links TRBV18 to TRBJ1-1; 10 bases agree with TRBD1. Looked up from germline, CDR1 is KGHSH and CDR2 is LQKENI. The junction had 6 bases not matched to a gene; V was cut back by 6 bases and J by 2 bases. The CDR3 runs to 15 residues.

The V call is TRBV7-9, the J call TRBJ2-7; TRBD1 is a possible D gene (5 bases). The CDR3 has 12 amino acids. CDR1 is SEHNR, CDR2 FQNEAQ, per germline (reference sequence). V was pared by 5 bases and J by 8 bases, with 13 bases between. CDR3 protein: CASSLDSGKQYF. The CDR3 region has the DNA TGTGCCAGCAGCCTTGACTCAGGGAAGCAGTACTTC.

This chain uses TRBV2 with TRBJ2-2; 7 nucleotides align to TRBD2. The CDR3 contains 15 residues. Trimming removed 5 bases from V and 3 bases from J; junction bases left unmatched: 6. Germline V gene lookup returns CDR1 SNHLY and CDR2 FYNNEI. CDR3 sequence reads: CASSSGTTYTGELFF. The DNA of the CDR3 is TGTGCCAGCAGTTCCGGGACTACGTACACCGGGGAGCTGTTTTTT.

This clone has more than one count but fewer than ten. This chain joins TRBV7-6 and TRBJ1-5; tentative D call: TRBD1 (5 bases). V lost 0 bases, J lost 1 base, and 10 bases lay in between. Germline V gene lookup returns CDR1 SGHVS and CDR2 FNYEAQ. The CDR3 runs to 16 residues. For the CDR3, the DNA is TGTGCCAGCAGCTTAGCTGCCAGGGCAAGCAATCAGCCCCAGCATTTT. As protein: CASSLAARASNQPQHF.

The chain employs TRBV3-1 (or the pseudogene TRBV3-2) and TRBJ1-5, with a possible D match to TRBD1 (6 bases). V lost 6 bases to trimming and J lost 4 bases, with 13 bases between them. This CDR3 comprises 14 residues. Germline CDR1 is LGHDT and CDR2 is YNNKEL (reference sequence). CDR3 sequence reads: CASRQSGENQPQHF. The CDR3, as DNA: TGTGCCAGCAGACAATCAGGGGAAAATCAGCCCCAGCATTTT.

This sequence joins TRBV5-1 and TRBJ1-1, with a weak D call TRBD1 (6 bases). The V and J ends lost 0 bases and 7 bases respectively, with 25 bases between them. Per germline, CDR1 SGHRS and CDR2 YFSETQ. This CDR3 region has 18 residues. The CDR3 loop reads CASSLDPGYAGAPNEAFF. The CDR3 DNA follows: TGCGCCAGCAGCTTGGACCCGGGATATGCGGGGGCGCCTAATGAAGCTTTCTTT.

The chain recombines TRBV18 with TRBJ2-1; D possibly corresponds to TRBD1 (5 bases). This CDR3 spans 16 amino acids. Trimming pared 1 base from V and 7 bases from J, leaving 17 bases between. Germline loops: CDR1 KGHSH, CDR2 LQKENI. The CDR3: CASSPREQVSLNEQFF. Written as DNA, the CDR3 is TGTGCCAGCTCACCACGGGAACAGGTGTCCCTAAATGAGCAGTTCTTC.

This sequence joins TRBV5-8 and TRBJ1-1; D remains unclear. V was shortened by 4 bases and J by 2 bases, with 6 bases between the two germline ends. CDR3 length: 12 residues. Germline CDR1 SGHTS, CDR2 YDEGEE. This CDR3 reads CASSERNTEAFF. The CDR3 DNA reads as TGTGCCAGCAGCGAGCGCAACACTGAAGCTTTCTTT. The whole variable domain, filled in from reference TRBV5-8 and TRBJ1-1, reads EAGVTQSPTHLIKTRGQQATLRCSPISGHTSVYWYQQALGLGLQFLLWYDEGEERNRGNFPPRFSGRQFPNYSSELNVNALELEDSALYLCASSERNTEAFFGQGTRLTVV.

The genes are TRBV7-8 and TRBJ2-2; 9 nucleotides match TRBD1. This CDR3 region has 17 residues. V was pared by 3 bases and J by 3 bases, with 8 bases of the junction left unmatched. Per germline, CDR1 SGHVS and CDR2 FQNEAQ. The CDR3 sequence: CASSFPRDRVDTGELFF. The CDR3, as DNA: TGTGCCAGCAGCTTCCCACGGGACAGGGTGGACACCGGGGAGCTGTTTTTT.

The CDR3 spells CASSQLPTGRWGANVLTF. In DNA, the CDR3 is TGTGCCAGCAGCCAACTTCCCACAGGCCGTTGGGGGGCCAACGTCCTGACTTTC. This rearrangement joins TRBV3-1 (or the pseudogene TRBV3-2) to TRBJ2-6, with D possibly being TRBD1 (5 bases). Germline V gives CDR1 LGHDT, CDR2 YNNKEL (reference sequence). The ends were cut back, 2 bases at V and 4 bases at J, with 18 bases in the middle. The length of the CDR3 is 18 residues.

The chain joins TRBV3-1 (or the pseudogene TRBV3-2) to TRBJ1-3; TRBD1 matches 8 bases. With 6 bases clipped from V and 0 bases from J, the junction kept 10 bases outside the gene matches. CDR1 LGHDT and CDR2 YNNKEL come from the germline V gene (reference sequence). The CDR3 is made up of 17 amino acids. CDR3 bases: TGTGCCAGCAGGCCTACTCGGGACAGGAGCTCTGGAAACACCATATATTTT. Its protein is CASRPTRDRSSGNTIYF.

The chain uses TRBV18 and TRBJ1-5; weak D call: TRBD1 (5 bases). CDR3 length: 14 residues. Trimming shortened V by 2 bases and J by 1 base, and 6 bases separated the two germline ends. The germline gives CDR1 KGHSH, CDR2 LQKENI. CDR3 sequence reads: CASSPSGSNQPQHF. CDR3 DNA: TGTGCCAGCTCACCATCAGGGAGCAATCAGCCCCAGCATTTT.

The rearrangement joins TRBV7-2 to TRBJ1-5, with unresolved D. With 2 bases removed from V and 4 bases from J, the gap between germline ends came to 12 bases. Germline V CDR1 and CDR2: SGHTA, FQGNSA. This CDR3 comprises 15 residues. CDR3 residues: CASSLQNSRNQPQHF. Here the CDR3 DNA reads TGTGCCAGCAGCTTACAAAACAGCAGGAATCAGCCCCAGCATTTT.

A few counts support this clone. This chain links TRBV10-2 with TRBJ1-1; TRBD1 agrees at 8 bases. The V and J ends lost 8 bases and 5 bases, in that order; junction bases with no gene match: 10. Looked up from germline, CDR1 is WSHSY and CDR2 is SAAADI. The CDR3 length is 14 residues. In nucleotides, the CDR3 is TGCGCCAGCCGGACAGCAGGGGGCCTGACTGAAGCTTTCTTT. Its protein product is CASRTAGGLTEAFF.

There are a few counts of this clone. The rearrangement joins TRBV4-2 to TRBJ2-7; 9 bases are shared with TRBD1. V lost 0 bases and J lost 4; bases outside the gene matches: 7. The germline V gene encodes CDR1 LGHNA and CDR2 YNFKEQ. This CDR3 comprises 16 residues. CDR3 nucleotide sequence: TGTGCCAGCAGCCAAGATTCGGACAGGGGACCGTACGAGCAGTACTTC. Its translation: CASSQDSDRGPYEQYF.